The T cell receptor beta chain under discussion was sequenced for a study of radiation and T cells in renal cell carcinoma (dated by TCRdb to 2018 to 2020). Regarding the research as a whole: Samples were obtained from a clinical trial, in which 15 Gy stereotactic body radiation therapy was delivered to primary renal cell carcinomas and nephrectomy was performed 4 weeks later. Across all 53 samples, several million unique CDR3 nucleotide sequences, encoding 2,658,974 unique CDR3 amino acid sequences, were identified. In total, fewer than 55 samples, comprising 26 tumors and 27 peripheral blood samples, were subjected to TCR beta sequencing. On the study overall, not on this receptor specifically: The single-armed trial design could not address effects of radiation dose or scheduling on the TCR repertoire. An increase in top tumor clonotypes in blood was observed from baseline to 2 weeks post-radiation, followed by contraction by 4 weeks, which was taken to suggest transient expansion of tumor-resident clones. No pretreatment tumor biopsies were available, so the baseline intratumoral presence of clonotypes could not be determined. Dynamics of the blood repertoire were not tracked past 4 weeks after treatment.

Per the publication, the time point label means: blood 2 weeks post-SBRT. In light of the paper, this sample's treatment or condition label describes: 15 Gy SBRT to primary tumor, nephrectomy 4 weeks later. To follow tumor-enriched clonotypes, serial peripheral blood was collected from radiation-treated patients at baseline and at 2 weeks and 4 weeks after SBRT. Renal cell carcinoma with clear cell pathology was present in all patients. The QIAamp DNA Blood Mini Kit (Qiagen) was used to prepare genomic DNA for TCR sequencing. The analyses included just those samples that passed every quality control check. A note on this clone: Its antigen specificity is not known. No per-base quality is available; no much larger clone lies one base away.

V lost 1 base and J lost 0 bases; the stretch between them is 10 bases long. CDR1 and CDR2 were assigned from the germline V gene (reference sequence) as LNHNV and YYDKDF. CDR3 length: 16 amino acids, cysteine to phenylalanine. Just the 48-base CDR3 DNA is kept, in frame starting at base 1. The immunoSEQ kit was used, according to the manufacturer's recommendations, to generate TCR beta libraries from genomic DNA. To prepare libraries, a first multiplex PCR with proprietary primers was run, followed by a second PCR that added unique barcodes, and a bead cleanup was done after each round. A kit-provided positive control reaction and a negative control reaction were included in every sample batch. The final libraries underwent checking on an Agilent 4200 TapeStation D1000 ScreenTape, volumetric pooling, and quantification by qPCR. Sequencing was performed on an Illumina NextSeq500 with a MidOutput 150-cycle cartridge, and 156 Read1 and 15 Index1 cycles were run with kit custom primers. The pooled library was loaded at 1.0 pM with 20% PhiX control spiked in. Processing in the source paper ran as follows. Vendor-processed data were analyzed in R, and a clonotype was defined as all T cells sharing the same CDR3 nucleotide sequence. In the clone abundance analyses, frequencies were normalized to the 10,000 most abundant clones in each sample. Public T cell clones, averaging fewer than five per sample, were removed before analysis. A difference in abundance of at least 32-fold between compartments was used to define tumor-enriched and baseline blood-enriched clonotypes. A beta-binomial differential abundance model was used to identify clonotypes that were expanded or contracted between blood time points. The Baroni-Urbani and Buser coefficient was used to measure tumor-blood repertoire similarity, and groups were compared with two-tailed Wilcoxon tests in R. In TCRdb, the immuneACCESS table is reduced to in-frame sequences with V and J assigned. These tables do not hold every clone; where another copy was compared, an unresolved V gene accounts for under half, and the others remain unexplained. D and trimming come from the DNA, and the V and J calls and clone size come from that table. The sample profile shows about 130,000 clones; about four fifths of them were found once. The ten largest clones represent 5% to 6.5% of the sample.

This chain is built from TRBV15 and TRBJ2-4; no D segment can be confidently identified. This TCR was recovered from a man aged 50-59 years with renal cell carcinoma. The specimen comprised blood, sampled from a patient whose treatment included radiotherapy and nephrectomy. The CDR3 sequence is CATSRVQPLAKNIQYF. The DNA reads as follows: TGTGCCACCAGCAGAGTCCAGCCACTAGCCAAAAACATTCAGTACTTC.